These 4 T cell receptor beta chains came from one sample sequenced in a study of neurological immune-mediated disorders. Each CDR3 protein is one row after TCRdb ran MiXCR on the 5' RACE reads. The sample lists about 25,000 distinct CDR3 sequences; under 8.5% were seen once. Sequenced material: PBMCs. The receptors originated from a woman aged 40 to 49 in good health.

This clonotype was seen repeatedly, ten times or more. V and J are TRBV5-6 and TRBJ2-1; TRBD2 aligns across 13 bases. CDR3 length: 18 residues. Trimming removed 0 bases from V and 3 bases from J; junction bases left unmatched: 6. CDR1 is SGHDT and CDR2 is YYEEEE in the germline V gene. The CDR3 DNA reads as TGTGCCAGCAGCTTGGGAAGGACTAGCGGGAGTTTCTACAATGAGCAGTTCTTC. Translated: CASSLGRTSGSFYNEQFF. Full variable domain (outside the CDR3, taken from reference TRBV5-6 and TRBJ2-1): DAGVTQSPTHLIKTRGQQVTLRCSPKSGHDTVSWYQQALGQGPQFIFQYYEEEERQRGNFPDRFSGHQFPNYSSELNVNALLLGDSALYLCASSLGRTSGSFYNEQFFGPGTRLTVL.

Many counts were recorded for this clonotype. This chain links TRBV3-1 with TRBJ2-7; possible D gene TRBD2, 6 bases. V dropped 1 base and J dropped 6 bases, with 13 bases sitting between them. The CDR3 runs to 14 residues. Looked up from germline, CDR1 is LGHDT and CDR2 is YNNKEL (reference sequence). CDR3 residues: CASSQGLERAEQYF. The CDR3 DNA reads as TGTGCCAGCAGCCAAGGACTAGAGAGGGCCGAGCAGTACTTC.

This clonotype has ten or more counts. The chain carries TRBV24-1 and TRBJ2-3; 9 bases are a match to TRBD2. CDR3 length: 16 residues. The V gene's germline CDR1 is KGHDR and CDR2 SFDVKD. V lost 3 bases to trimming and J lost 1 base; unmatched junction nucleotides: 4. CDR3 nucleotides: TGTGCCACCAGTGATCCAGCGGGAGGAGGCACAGATACGCAGTATTTT. This translates into CATSDPAGGGTDTQYF.

This clonotype was recorded at least ten times. The chain has TRBV20-1 and TRBJ2-3; TRBD2 aligns across 9 bases. This CDR3 is 15 amino acids long. The V segment lost 6 bases and the J segment 5 bases; nucleotides outside the gene matches: 12. CDR1 and CDR2 (germline): DFQATT, SNEGSKA (reference sequence). CDR3 DNA sequence: TGCAGTGCCCACCTTGGCGGGAGGGCCTTAGATACGCAGTATTTT. It encodes CSAHLGGRALDTQYF.